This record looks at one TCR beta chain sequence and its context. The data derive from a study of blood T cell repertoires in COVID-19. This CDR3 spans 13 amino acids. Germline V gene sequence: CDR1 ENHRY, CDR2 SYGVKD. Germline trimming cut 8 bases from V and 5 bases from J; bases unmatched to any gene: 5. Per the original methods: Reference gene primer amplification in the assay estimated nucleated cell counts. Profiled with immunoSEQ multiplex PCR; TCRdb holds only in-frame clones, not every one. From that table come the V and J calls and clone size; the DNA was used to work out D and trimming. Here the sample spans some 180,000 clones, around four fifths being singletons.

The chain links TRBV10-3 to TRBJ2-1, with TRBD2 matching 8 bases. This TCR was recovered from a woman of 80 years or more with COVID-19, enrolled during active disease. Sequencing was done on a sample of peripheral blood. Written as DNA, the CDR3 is TGTGCCATCGCTAATAGCGGGAACAATGAGCAGTTCTTC. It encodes CAIANSGNNEQFF.